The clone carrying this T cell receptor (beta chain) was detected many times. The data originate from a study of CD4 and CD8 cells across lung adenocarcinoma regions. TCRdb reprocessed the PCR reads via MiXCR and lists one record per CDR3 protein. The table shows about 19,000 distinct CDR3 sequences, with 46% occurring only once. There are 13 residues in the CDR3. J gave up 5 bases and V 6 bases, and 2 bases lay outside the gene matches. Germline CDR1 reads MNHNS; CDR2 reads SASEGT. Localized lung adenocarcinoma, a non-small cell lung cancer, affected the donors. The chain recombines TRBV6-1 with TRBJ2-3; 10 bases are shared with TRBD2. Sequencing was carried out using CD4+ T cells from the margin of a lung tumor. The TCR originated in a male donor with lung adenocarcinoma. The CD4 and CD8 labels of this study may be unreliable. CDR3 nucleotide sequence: TGTGCCAGCAGGCTAGCGGGAGAAGATACGCAGTATTTT. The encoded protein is CASRLAGEDTQYF.